A few counts support the clone carrying this T cell receptor beta chain. Antigen: not known. These data originate in a study of identical twins. There were only healthy Caucasians among the donors. TCRdb re-derived calls from the 5' RACE reads in MiXCR, one entry per CDR3 protein. Of around 250,000 distinct CDR3 sequences in the sample, about 8% are singletons; the top ten hold over 2.5%. This CDR3 is 14 amino acids long. CDR1 is SGDLS, CDR2 YYNGEE, per germline. Trimming shortened V by 3 bases and J by 5 bases, and 15 bases separated the two germline ends. General study results and limits: Zero-insertion analyses were open to partial confounding by invariant MAIT and iNKT cells. An excess of low generation probability was shown by twin-shared out-of-frame alpha sequences. There were fewer insertions in abundant cord blood beta clonotypes, but memory repertoires showed no such pattern.

These sequences were also reported in another study, on yellow fever vaccine responses in identical twins.

The sequence derives from a woman younger than 30 in good health. Source material: CD8+ T cells sorted from blood. The V gene is TRBV9, the J gene TRBJ2-7; possibly TRBD1 or TRBD2 for D (5 bases each). CDR3 sequence (DNA): TGTGCCAGCAGCGGCTCCGGGACCTCAGACGAGCAGTACTTC. Amino acid sequence: CASSGSGTSDEQYF.